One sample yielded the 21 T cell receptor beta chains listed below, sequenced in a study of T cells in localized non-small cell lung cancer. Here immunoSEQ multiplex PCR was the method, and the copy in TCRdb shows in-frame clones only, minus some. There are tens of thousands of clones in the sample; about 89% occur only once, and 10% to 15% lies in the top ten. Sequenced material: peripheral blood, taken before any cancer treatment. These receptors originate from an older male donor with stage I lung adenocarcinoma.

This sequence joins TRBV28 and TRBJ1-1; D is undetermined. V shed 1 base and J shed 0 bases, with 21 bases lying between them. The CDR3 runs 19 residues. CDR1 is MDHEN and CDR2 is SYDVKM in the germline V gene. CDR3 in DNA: TGTGCCAGCAGTTTATTCAGGACTAGAGAGATCTACATGAACACTGAAGCTTTCTTT. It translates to CASSLFRTREIYMNTEAFF.

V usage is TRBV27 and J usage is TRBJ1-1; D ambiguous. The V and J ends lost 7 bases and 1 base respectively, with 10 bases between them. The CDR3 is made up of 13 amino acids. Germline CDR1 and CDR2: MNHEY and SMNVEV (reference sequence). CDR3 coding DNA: TGTGCCAGCATGAGGTCCACGAACACTGAAGCTTTCTTT. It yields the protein CASMRSTNTEAFF.

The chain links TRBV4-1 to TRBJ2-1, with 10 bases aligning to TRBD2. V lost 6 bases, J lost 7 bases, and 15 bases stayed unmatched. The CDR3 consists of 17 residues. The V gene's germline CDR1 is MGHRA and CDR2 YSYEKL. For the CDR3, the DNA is TGCGCCAGCAGTCGGCTAGCGGGAGAGGGTTATAGTAATGAGCAGTTCTTC. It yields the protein CASSRLAGEGYSNEQFF.

In DNA form, the CDR3 reads TGCGCCAGCAGCCAAGATCGGGGTATTGAGTCACCCCTCCACTTT. Encoded protein: CASSQDRGIESPLHF. This chain links TRBV4-1 with TRBJ1-6; no firm D call. Trimming left V 0 bases short and J 10 bases short, with 13 bases between. CDR1 and CDR2 (germline): MGHRA, YSYEKL. CDR3 length equals 15 residues.

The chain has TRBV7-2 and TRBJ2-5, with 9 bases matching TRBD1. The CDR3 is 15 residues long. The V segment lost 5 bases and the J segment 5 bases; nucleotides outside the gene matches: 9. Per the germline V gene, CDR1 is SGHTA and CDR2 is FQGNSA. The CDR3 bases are TGTGCCAGCAGCACCCGGACAGGGGTAAGGGAGACCCAGTACTTC. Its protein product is CASSTRTGVRETQYF.

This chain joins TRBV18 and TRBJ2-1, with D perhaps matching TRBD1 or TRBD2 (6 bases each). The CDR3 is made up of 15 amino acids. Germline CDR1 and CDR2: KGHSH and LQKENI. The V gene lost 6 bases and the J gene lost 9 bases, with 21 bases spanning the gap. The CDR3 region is CASSWGAAPGSEQFF. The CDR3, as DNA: TGTGCCAGCTCTTGGGGGGCAGCGCCAGGGAGTGAGCAGTTCTTC.

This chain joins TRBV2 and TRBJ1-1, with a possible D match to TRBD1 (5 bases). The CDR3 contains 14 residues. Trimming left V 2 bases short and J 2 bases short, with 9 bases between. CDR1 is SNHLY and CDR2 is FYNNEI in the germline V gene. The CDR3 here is CASSERQGNTEAFF. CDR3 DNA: TGTGCCAGCAGTGAACGGCAGGGCAACACTGAAGCTTTCTTT.

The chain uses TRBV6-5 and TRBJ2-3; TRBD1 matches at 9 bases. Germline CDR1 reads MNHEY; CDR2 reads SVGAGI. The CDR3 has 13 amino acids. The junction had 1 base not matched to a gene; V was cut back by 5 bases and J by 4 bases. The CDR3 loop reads CASSRDRADTQYF. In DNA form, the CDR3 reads TGTGCCAGCAGTCGGGACAGGGCAGATACGCAGTATTTT.

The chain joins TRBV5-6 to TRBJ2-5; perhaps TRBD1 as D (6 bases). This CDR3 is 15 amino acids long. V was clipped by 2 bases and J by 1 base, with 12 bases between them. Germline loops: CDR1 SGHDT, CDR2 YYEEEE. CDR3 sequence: CASSFAGGGQETQYF. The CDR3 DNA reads TGTGCCAGCAGCTTCGCTGGGGGCGGCCAAGAGACCCAGTACTTC.

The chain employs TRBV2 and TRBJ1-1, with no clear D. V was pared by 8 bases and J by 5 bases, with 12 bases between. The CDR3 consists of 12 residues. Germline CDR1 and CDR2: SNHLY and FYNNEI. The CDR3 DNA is TGTGCCAGCCGGATTCGAGCGACTGAAGCTTTCTTT. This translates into CASRIRATEAFF.

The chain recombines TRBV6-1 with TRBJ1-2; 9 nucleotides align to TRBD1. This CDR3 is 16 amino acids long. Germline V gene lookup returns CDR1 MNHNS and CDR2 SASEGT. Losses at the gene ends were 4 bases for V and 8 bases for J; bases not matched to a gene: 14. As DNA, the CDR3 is TGTGCCAGCAGTGGTACCGTGGGACAGGGACAATTCGGCTACACCTTC. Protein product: CASSGTVGQGQFGYTF.

CDR3 DNA: TGTGCCAGCAGCCTGATGGGGGCGGGTACCTACGAGCAGTACTTC. Encoded protein: CASSLMGAGTYEQYF. The rearrangement links TRBV7-2 to TRBJ2-7; D might be TRBD1 (6 bases). The CDR3 totals 15 residues. The germline V gene has CDR1 SGHTA and CDR2 FQGNSA. Trimming took 5 bases from V and 2 from J, leaving 16 bases between them.

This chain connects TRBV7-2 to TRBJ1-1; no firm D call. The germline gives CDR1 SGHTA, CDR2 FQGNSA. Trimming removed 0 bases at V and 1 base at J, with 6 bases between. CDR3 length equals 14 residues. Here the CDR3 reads CASSLALRNTEAFF. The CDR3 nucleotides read TGTGCCAGCAGCTTAGCGCTCCGGAACACTGAAGCTTTCTTT. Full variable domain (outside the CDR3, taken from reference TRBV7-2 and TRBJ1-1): GAGVSQSPSNKVTEKGKDVELRCDPISGHTALYWYRQSLGQGLEFLIYFQGNSAPDKSGLPSDRFSAERTGGSVSTLTIQRTQQEDSAVYLCASSLALRNTEAFFGQGTRLTVV.

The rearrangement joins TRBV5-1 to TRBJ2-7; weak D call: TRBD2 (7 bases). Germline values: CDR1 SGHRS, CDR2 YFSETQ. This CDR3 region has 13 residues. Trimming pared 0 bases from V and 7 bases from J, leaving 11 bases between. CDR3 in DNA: TGCGCCAGCAGCTTGGCCGGGGGGACAGAGCAGTACTTC. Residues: CASSLAGGTEQYF.

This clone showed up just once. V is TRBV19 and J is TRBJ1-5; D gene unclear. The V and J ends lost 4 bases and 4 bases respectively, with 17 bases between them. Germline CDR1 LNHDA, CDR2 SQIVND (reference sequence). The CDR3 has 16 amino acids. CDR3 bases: TGTGCCAGTAGTACTCCCTCGGGGAGAATGAATCAGCCCCAGCATTTT. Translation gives CASSTPSGRMNQPQHF.

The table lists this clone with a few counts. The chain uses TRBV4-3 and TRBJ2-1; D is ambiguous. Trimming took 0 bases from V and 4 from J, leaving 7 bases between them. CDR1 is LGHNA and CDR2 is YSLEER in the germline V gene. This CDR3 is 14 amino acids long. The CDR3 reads CASSQDSRYNEQFF. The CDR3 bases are TGCGCCAGCAGCCAAGATAGCCGGTACAATGAGCAGTTCTTC.

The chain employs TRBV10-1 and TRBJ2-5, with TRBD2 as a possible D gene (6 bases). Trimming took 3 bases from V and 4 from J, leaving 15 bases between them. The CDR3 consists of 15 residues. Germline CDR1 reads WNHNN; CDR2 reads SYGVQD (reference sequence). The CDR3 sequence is CASSDRTGRGETQYF. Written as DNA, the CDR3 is TGCGCCAGCAGTGATAGGACGGGGCGGGGAGAGACCCAGTACTTC.

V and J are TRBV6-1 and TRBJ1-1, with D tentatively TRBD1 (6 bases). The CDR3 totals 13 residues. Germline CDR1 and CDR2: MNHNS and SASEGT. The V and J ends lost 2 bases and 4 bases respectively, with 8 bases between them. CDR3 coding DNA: TGTGCCAGCAGTGAAAGGGGGGCCACTGAAGCTTTCTTT. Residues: CASSERGATEAFF.

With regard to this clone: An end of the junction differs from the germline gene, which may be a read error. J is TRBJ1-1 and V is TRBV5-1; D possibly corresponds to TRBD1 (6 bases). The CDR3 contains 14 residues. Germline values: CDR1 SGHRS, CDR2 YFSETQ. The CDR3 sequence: CASSPRQVNIEAFF. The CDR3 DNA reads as TGCGCCAGCAGCCCGAGACAGGTAAACATTGAAGCTTTCTTT.

In DNA, the CDR3 is TGTGCCAGCAGCAGGGACAGGGGAACGGCTGGCACAGATACGCAGTATTTT. This translates into CASSRDRGTAGTDTQYF. The chain combines TRBV7-2 with TRBJ2-3; 10 bases line up with TRBD1. CDR1 is SGHTA and CDR2 is FQGNSA in the germline V gene. The CDR3 spans 17 residues. Losses at the gene ends were 5 bases for V and 1 base for J; bases not matched to a gene: 9.

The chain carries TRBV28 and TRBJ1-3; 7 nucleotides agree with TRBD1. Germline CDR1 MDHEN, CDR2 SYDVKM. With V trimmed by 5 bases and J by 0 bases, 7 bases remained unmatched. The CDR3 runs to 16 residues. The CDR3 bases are TGTGCCAGCAGTGGCGGACAGGCCGGCTCTGGAAACACCATATATTTT. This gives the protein CASSGGQAGSGNTIYF.